This TCR beta chain was captured by sequencing in a study of shared clonotypes between healthy human individuals. Study overall: The study used three CD4 naive, three CD4 memory, two CD8 naive and one CD8 memory plate per donor.

Profiled with immunoSEQ multiplex PCR; TCRdb holds only in-frame clones, not every one. The table includes 300,000 or so clones, about 74% detected once. Nashville, Tennessee was home to all donors, who were Caucasian adults. From CD4+ cells came CD45RA+ naive and CD45RA-negative memory subsets. Many counts were recorded for this clone. Its target is unknown. V was shortened by 8 bases and J by 3 bases, with 9 bases between the two germline ends. The CDR3 contains 12 residues. The germline V gene has CDR1 SNHLY and CDR2 FYNNEI. Study results and limitations: The donor pool, a small one, limited the genetic and exposure-history diversity represented.

The source material was memory CD4+ T cells sorted from blood. Subset noted: CD45RA-negative fraction. The origin of this receptor is a man aged 25-40 years in good health. The chain employs TRBV2 and TRBJ2-3; D could derive from TRBD1 or TRBD2 (5 bases each). The CDR3 loop is CASGGRTDTQYF. DNA for the CDR3: TGTGCCAGCGGGGGTCGGACAGATACGCAGTATTTT.